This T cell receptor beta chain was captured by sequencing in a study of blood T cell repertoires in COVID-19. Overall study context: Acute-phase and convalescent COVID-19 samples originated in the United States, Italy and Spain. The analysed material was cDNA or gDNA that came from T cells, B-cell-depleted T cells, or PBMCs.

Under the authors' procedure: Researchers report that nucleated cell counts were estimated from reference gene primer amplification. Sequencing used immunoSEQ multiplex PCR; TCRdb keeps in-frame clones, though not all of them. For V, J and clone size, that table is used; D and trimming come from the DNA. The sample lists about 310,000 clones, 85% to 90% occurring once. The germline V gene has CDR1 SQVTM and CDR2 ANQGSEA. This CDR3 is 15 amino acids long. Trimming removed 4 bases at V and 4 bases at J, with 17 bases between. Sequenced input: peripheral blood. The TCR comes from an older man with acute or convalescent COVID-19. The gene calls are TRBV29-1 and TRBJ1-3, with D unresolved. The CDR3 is CSVVGGPPGGNTIYF. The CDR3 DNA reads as TGCAGCGTTGTGGGAGGACCCCCGGGAGGAAACACCATATATTTT.